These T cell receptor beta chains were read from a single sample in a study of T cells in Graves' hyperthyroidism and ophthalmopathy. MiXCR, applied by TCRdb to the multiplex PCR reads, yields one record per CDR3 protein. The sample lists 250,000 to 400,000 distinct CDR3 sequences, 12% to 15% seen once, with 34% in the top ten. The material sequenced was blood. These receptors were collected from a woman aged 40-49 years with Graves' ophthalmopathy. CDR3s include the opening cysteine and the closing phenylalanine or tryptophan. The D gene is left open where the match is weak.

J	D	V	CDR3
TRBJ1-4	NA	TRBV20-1	CSARVPGFEKLFF
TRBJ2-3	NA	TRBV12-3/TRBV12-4	CASSLSSATDTQYF
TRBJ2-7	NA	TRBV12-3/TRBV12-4	CASSLRFYEQYF
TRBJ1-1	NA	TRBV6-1	CAAGGRGYGAEAFF
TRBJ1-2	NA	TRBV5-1	CASSSSGIGNYGYTF
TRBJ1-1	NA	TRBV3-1	CASSRYTGDKAFF
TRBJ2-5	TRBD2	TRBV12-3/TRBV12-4	CASSRDSGRAETQYF
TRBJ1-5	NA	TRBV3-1	CASSQGGRGRDQPQHF
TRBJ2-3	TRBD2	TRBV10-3	CAIRLAGGTDTQYF
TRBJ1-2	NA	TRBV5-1	CASSLVSQGGNDGYTF
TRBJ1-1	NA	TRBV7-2	CASRPAGGATEAFF
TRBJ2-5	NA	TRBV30	CAWSDGAVWTQYF
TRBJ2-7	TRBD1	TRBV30	CALTRGQGIYEQYF
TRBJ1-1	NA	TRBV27	CASSFWGGNTEAFF
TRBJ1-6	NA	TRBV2	CASSRRTYNSPLHF
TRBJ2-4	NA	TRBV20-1	CSVGEWGNIQYF
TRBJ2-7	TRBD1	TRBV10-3	CAIGDRDSYEQYF
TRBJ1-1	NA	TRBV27	CASQRTPMNTEAFF
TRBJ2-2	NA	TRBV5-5	CASSSGSWGTGELFF
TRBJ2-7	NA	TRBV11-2	CASSLVRGYEQYF
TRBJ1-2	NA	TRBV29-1	CSVRTGSGSYTF
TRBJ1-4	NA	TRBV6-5	CASSFRRPTNEKLFF
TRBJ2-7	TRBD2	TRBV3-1	CASSQDLVVGTSGISSYEQYF
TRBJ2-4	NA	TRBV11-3	CTSSLFAGVAAKDIQYF
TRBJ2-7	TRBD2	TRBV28	CASETGGSIYEQYF
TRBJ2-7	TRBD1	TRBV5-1	CASSLGGTGPYEQYF
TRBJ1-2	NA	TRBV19	CASSTTGKYGYTF
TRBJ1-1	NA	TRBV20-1	CSVRWTARNTEAFF
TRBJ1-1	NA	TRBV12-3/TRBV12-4	CASRRREANTEAFF
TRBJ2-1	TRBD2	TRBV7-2	CASSFPTGGADEQFF
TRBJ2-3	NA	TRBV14	CASSQLTDFTDTQYF
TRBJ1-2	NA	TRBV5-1	CASSLDVRNYGYTF
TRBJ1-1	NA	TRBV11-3	CASSLRPGSWMNTEAFF
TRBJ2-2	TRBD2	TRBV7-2	CAKAGGPGTGELFF
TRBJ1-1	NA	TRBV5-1	CASSGQSRVEAFF
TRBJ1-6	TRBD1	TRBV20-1	CSAGGQRNSPLHF
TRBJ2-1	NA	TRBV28	CASSLLGGQQNNEQFF
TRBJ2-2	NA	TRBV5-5	CASSLRGAHTGELFF
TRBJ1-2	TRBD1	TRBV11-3	CASSLRDRGVETNYGYTF
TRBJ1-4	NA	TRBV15	CATSSLRNRPNEKLFF
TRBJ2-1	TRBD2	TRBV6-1	CASSPPGLAMGEQFF
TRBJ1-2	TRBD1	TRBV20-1	CSARDGTGGNYGYTF
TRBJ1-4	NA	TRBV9	CASSVSPGQANEKLFF
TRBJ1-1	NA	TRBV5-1	CASSLSGVNTEAFF
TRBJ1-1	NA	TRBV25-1	CASQSGLNTEAFF
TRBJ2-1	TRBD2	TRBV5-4	CASSPKGLAGNNEQFF
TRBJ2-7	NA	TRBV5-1	CASSLSPASYEQYF
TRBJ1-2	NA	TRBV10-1	CASSETGSYGYTF
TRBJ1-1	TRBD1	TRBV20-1	CSASDRGFDTEAFF
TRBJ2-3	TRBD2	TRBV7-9	CASSSRTSGGIADTQYF